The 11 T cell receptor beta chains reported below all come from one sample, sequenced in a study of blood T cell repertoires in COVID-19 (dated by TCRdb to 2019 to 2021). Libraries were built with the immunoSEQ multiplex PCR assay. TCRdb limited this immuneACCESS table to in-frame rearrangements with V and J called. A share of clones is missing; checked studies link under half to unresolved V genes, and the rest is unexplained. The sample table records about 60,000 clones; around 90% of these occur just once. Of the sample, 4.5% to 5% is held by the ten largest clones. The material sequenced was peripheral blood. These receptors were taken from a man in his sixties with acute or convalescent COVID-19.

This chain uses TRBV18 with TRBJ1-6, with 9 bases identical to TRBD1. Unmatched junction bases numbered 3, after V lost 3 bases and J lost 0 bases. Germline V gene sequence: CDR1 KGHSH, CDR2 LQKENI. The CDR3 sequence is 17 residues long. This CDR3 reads CASSPTGGNSYNSPLHF. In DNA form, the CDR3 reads TGTGCCAGCTCACCGACAGGGGGAAACTCCTATAATTCACCCCTCCACTTT.

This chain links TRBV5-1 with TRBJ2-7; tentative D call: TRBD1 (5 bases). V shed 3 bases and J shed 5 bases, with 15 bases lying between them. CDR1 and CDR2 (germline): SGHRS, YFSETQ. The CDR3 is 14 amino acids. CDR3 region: CASSSTQGYHEQYF. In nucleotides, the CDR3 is TGCGCCAGCAGCTCCACCCAGGGCTATCACGAGCAGTACTTC. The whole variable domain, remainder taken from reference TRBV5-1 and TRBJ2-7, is KAGVTQTPRYLIKTRGQQVTLSCSPISGHRSVSWYQQTPGQGLQFLFEYFSETQRNKGNFPGRFSGRQFSNSRSEMNVSTLELGDSALYLCASSSTQGYHEQYFGPGTRLTVT.

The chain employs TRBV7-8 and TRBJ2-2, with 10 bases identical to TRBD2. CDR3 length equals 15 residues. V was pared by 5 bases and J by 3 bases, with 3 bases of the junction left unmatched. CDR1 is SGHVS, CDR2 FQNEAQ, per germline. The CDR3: CASSEAGGYTGELFF. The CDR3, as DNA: TGTGCCAGCAGCGAAGCGGGAGGGTACACCGGGGAGCTGTTTTTT.

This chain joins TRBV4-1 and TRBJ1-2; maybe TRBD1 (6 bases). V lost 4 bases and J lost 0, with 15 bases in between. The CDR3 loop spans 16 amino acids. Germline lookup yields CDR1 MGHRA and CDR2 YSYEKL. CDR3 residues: CASSLDRDKPNYGYTF. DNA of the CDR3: TGCGCCAGCAGCCTCGACCGGGACAAGCCTAACTATGGCTACACCTTC.

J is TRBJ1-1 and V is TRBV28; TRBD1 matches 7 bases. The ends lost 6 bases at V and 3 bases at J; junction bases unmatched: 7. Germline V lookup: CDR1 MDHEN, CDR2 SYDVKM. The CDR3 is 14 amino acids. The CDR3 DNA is TGTGCCAGCAGGAGGGGACAGCGGTACACTGAAGCTTTCTTT. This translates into CASRRGQRYTEAFF.

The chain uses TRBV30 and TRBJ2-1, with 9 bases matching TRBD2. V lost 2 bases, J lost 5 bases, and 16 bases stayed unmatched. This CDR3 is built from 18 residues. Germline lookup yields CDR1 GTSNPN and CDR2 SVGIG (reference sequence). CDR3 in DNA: TGTGCCTGGAGTAGGACTGGACAGTTCGGCGGGAGGGACAATGAGCAGTTCTTC. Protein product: CAWSRTGQFGGRDNEQFF. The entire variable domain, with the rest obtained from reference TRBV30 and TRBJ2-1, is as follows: SQTIHQWPATLVQPVGSPLSLECTVEGTSNPNLYWYRQAAGRGLQLLFYSVGIGQISSEVPQNLSASRPQDRQFILSSKKLLLSDSGFYLCAWSRTGQFGGRDNEQFFGPGTRLTVL.

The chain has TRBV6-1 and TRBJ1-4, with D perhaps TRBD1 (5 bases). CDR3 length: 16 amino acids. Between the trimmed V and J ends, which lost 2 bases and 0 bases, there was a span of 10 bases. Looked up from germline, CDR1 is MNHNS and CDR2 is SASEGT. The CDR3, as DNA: TGTGCCAGCAGTGAATTCTGGGGGGCAACTAATGAAAAACTGTTTTTT. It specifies CASSEFWGATNEKLFF.

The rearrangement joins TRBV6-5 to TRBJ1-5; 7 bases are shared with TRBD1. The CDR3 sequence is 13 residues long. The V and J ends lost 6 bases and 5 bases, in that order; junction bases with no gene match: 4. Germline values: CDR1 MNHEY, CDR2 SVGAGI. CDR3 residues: CASRDRVDQPQHF. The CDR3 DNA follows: TGTGCCAGCAGAGACAGGGTTGATCAGCCCCAGCATTTT.

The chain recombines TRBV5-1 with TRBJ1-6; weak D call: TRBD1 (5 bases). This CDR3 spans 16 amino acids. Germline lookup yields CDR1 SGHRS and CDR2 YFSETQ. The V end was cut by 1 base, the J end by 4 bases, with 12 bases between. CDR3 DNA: TGCGCCAGCAGCTTGACAGGAACCAAGTATAATTCACCCCTCCACTTT. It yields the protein CASSLTGTKYNSPLHF.

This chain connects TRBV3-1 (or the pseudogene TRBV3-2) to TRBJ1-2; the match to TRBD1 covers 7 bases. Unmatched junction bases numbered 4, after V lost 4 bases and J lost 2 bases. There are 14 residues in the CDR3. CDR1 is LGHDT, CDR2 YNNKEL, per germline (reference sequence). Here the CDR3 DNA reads TGTGCCAGCAGCCCATGGGGACAGAACTATGGCTACACCTTC. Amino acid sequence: CASSPWGQNYGYTF.

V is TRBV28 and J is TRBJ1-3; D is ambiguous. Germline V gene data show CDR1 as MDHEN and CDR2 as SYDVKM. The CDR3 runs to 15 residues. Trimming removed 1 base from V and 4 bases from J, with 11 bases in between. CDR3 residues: CASSLSARGGNTIYF. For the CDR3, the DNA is TGTGCCAGCAGTTTATCGGCCCGAGGCGGAAACACCATATATTTT.